This TCR beta chain is from a study of shared T cell receptors in the human thymus. The CDR3 has 14 residues. With V trimmed by 5 bases and J by 5 bases, 5 bases remained unmatched. The V gene's germline CDR1 is MNHNY and CDR2 SVGAGI (reference sequence). The protocol was immunoSEQ multiplex PCR, while the TCRdb copy is restricted to in-frame clones and leaves out a portion. The table has roughly 700,000 clones, 88% seen once; the top ten hold approximately 0.011%. Separately, the same data were catalogued under a study of human thymus T cells.

The chain couples TRBV6-6 to TRBJ2-7, with 11 bases identical to TRBD2. Sequencing was carried out using thymocytes. The receptor's source is a boy under two years old with a congenital heart defect. The CDR3 here is CASSTSGRVNEQYF. The CDR3 nucleotides read TGTGCCAGCAGTACTAGCGGGAGAGTGAACGAGCAGTACTTC.